The 8 T cell receptor beta chains below come from one sample, sequenced in a study of blood T cell repertoires in COVID-19. Assay: immunoSEQ multiplex PCR; the TCRdb copy retains only in-frame clones and omits some. This table has 150,000 to 200,000 clones, approximately 83% appearing once. Sequencing input: peripheral blood. Source of these receptors: a woman older than 75 with active or convalescent COVID-19.

This chain uses TRBV19 with TRBJ1-6; 9 positions agree with TRBD1. Germline V gives CDR1 LNHDA, CDR2 SQIVND (reference sequence). V lost 6 bases, J lost 0 bases, and 15 bases stayed unmatched. This CDR3 is built from 20 residues. The CDR3 DNA follows: TGTGCCAGTAGCCCAACCGCGGGACAGGGAATATCCTCCTATAATTCACCCCTCCACTTT. Its protein product is CASSPTAGQGISSYNSPLHF.

This chain joins TRBV10-3 and TRBJ1-1; D remains ambiguous. The CDR3 extends over 12 amino acids. In germline, CDR1 is ENHRY, CDR2 SYGVKD. Trimming removed 6 bases from V and 4 bases from J, with 9 bases in between. CDR3 nucleotides: TGTGCCATCAGCGTCAGTGGCACTGAAGCTTTCTTT. Its protein product is CAISVSGTEAFF.

V and J are TRBV10-1 and TRBJ1-1; tentatively, D is TRBD1 (6 bases). Germline V gene data show CDR1 as WNHNN and CDR2 as SYGVQD (reference sequence). This CDR3 comprises 15 residues. Trimming shortened V by 2 bases and J by 6 bases, and 16 bases separated the two germline ends. The CDR3 sequence: CASSEIRGNKAEAFF. The CDR3 coding sequence is TGCGCCAGCAGTGAGATTAGGGGGAACAAGGCTGAAGCTTTCTTT.

This clone showed up just a few times. This sequence joins TRBV10-1 and TRBJ2-1, with 9 bases lining up with TRBD1. Looked up from germline, CDR1 is WNHNN and CDR2 is SYGVQD (reference sequence). The trim removed 2 bases at V and 4 bases at J, leaving 6 bases unmatched. The CDR3 extends over 16 amino acids. The CDR3 spells CASSEKQGASYNEQFF. CDR3 DNA: TGCGCCAGCAGTGAGAAACAGGGGGCGTCGTACAATGAGCAGTTCTTC.

The chain carries TRBV2 and TRBJ1-6; no definite D call. Between the trimmed V and J ends, which lost 1 base and 6 bases, there was a span of 7 bases. The CDR3 contains 14 residues. Germline loops: CDR1 SNHLY, CDR2 FYNNEI. CDR3: CASSEVAVNSPLHF. In DNA, the CDR3 is TGTGCCAGCAGTGAAGTAGCAGTTAATTCACCCCTCCACTTT.

This chain links TRBV12-3 or TRBV12-4 with TRBJ1-1, with 7 nucleotides matching TRBD1. CDR3 length: 12 amino acids. Unmatched junction bases numbered 6, after V lost 5 bases and J lost 9 bases. The CDR3 coding sequence is TGTGCCAGCAGTATACAGGGGCTCCAAGCTTTCTTT. It translates to CASSIQGLQAFF.

This sequence joins TRBV5-5 and TRBJ2-3; a possible D gene is TRBD2 (5 bases). CDR3 length: 15 amino acids. Trimming took 7 bases from V and 1 from J, leaving 16 bases between them. Germline CDR1 and CDR2: SGHKS and YYEKEE (reference sequence). The CDR3 DNA reads as TGTGCCAGCCAAGAGACTAAGGTGGGCACAGATACGCAGTATTTT. This sequence encodes CASQETKVGTDTQYF.

The V gene is TRBV2, the J gene TRBJ1-1; D is possibly TRBD1 (6 bases). Germline-derived CDR1 and CDR2 are SNHLY and FYNNEI. V lost 10 bases, J lost 1 base, and 19 bases lay in between. The CDR3 totals 15 residues. CDR3 loop: CATTGTRTQNTEAFF. CDR3 nucleotides: TGTGCCACCACCGGGACACGAACTCAGAACACTGAAGCTTTCTTT.